Each of the 12 T cell receptor beta chains below was sequenced from the same sample in a study of blood T cell repertoires in COVID-19. Generated by immunoSEQ multiplex PCR, the TCRdb table keeps only in-frame clones and is missing some. The repertoire consists of around 500,000 clones, with 70% to 90% occurring once and the leading ten covering roughly 3.2%. The sample comprised peripheral blood. The receptors were sampled from a human donor in a cohort sampled during active COVID-19.

In regard to this clone: The sample contains more than one DNA sequence encoding this CDR3. V and J are TRBV5-1 and TRBJ2-7, with a weak D call TRBD2 (5 bases). Germline CDR1 reads SGHRS; CDR2 reads YFSETQ. V lost 1 base and J 0 bases, leaving 11 bases between the germline ends. The CDR3 has 15 residues. For the CDR3, the DNA is TGCGCCAGCAGCTTGCTCGGTGGAGGCTCCTACGAGCAGTACTTC. Its protein is CASSLLGGGSYEQYF.

The sample holds a few counts of this clone. The chain uses TRBV7-3 and TRBJ1-2; 7 bases map to TRBD1. Trimming at V came to 1 base and at J to 8 bases, leaving 4 bases not matched to a gene. Germline CDR1 is SGHTA and CDR2 is FQGTGA. The CDR3 covers 13 residues. The CDR3 DNA follows: TGTGCCAGCAGCTTAAATGCAGGGGGAGGCTACACCTTC. Translation: CASSLNAGGGYTF.

The chain carries TRBV19 and TRBJ1-4; D remains unclear. Between the trimmed V and J ends, which lost 5 bases and 0 bases, there was a span of 16 bases. The CDR3 has 17 residues. Germline V lookup: CDR1 LNHDA, CDR2 SQIVND (reference sequence). CDR3: CASSPVGVRTTNEKLFF. DNA of the CDR3: TGTGCCAGTAGTCCTGTCGGGGTGAGGACAACTAATGAAAAACTGTTTTTT.

This sequence joins TRBV27 and TRBJ1-5; 10 bases align to TRBD1. Per the germline V gene, CDR1 is MNHEY and CDR2 is SMNVEV (reference sequence). The CDR3 is 14 amino acids. V was pared by 4 bases and J by 5 bases, with 2 bases of the junction left unmatched. In DNA, the CDR3 is TGTGCCAGCAGTTCGGACAGGGGGGATCAGCCCCAGCATTTT. Translation: CASSSDRGDQPQHF.

The chain joins TRBV7-2 to TRBJ2-5, with 9 bases that match TRBD2. After removal of 5 bases from V and 7 bases from J, the junction contained 8 bases not matched to a gene. The CDR3 length is 14 residues. From germline, CDR1 is SGHTA and CDR2 FQGNSA. The CDR3 nucleotides read TGTGCCAGCAGCCCGCGGGGGGGTTCGCCGACCCAGTACTTC. Its protein product is CASSPRGGSPTQYF.

This chain uses TRBV19 with TRBJ1-1; D might be TRBD1 (5 bases). The CDR3 runs to 15 residues. Trimming pared 3 bases from V and 5 bases from J, leaving 16 bases between. CDR1 LNHDA and CDR2 SQIVND come from the germline V gene (reference sequence). The CDR3 loop reads CASSMGGTGGTEAFF. Written as DNA, the CDR3 is TGTGCCAGTAGTATGGGAGGGACCGGGGGGACTGAAGCTTTCTTT.

The CDR3 sequence: CASSPSGTGLKETQYF. In nucleotides, the CDR3 is TGTGCCAGCTCACCCTCCGGGACAGGGCTTAAAGAGACCCAGTACTTC. J is TRBJ2-5 and V is TRBV18, with 9 bases lining up with TRBD1. In germline, CDR1 is KGHSH, CDR2 LQKENI. This CDR3 comprises 16 residues. V gave up 3 bases and J gave up 3 bases; unmatched junction bases: 8. Filled out from reference TRBV18 and TRBJ2-5, the complete variable domain reads NAGVMQNPRHLVRRRGQEARLRCSPMKGHSHVYWYRQLPEEGLKFMVYLQKENIIDESGMPKERFSAEFPKEGPSILRIQQVVRGDSAAYFCASSPSGTGLKETQYFGPGTRLLVL.

The rearrangement links TRBV19 to TRBJ2-2, with 8 positions matching TRBD2. CDR1 is LNHDA and CDR2 is SQIVND in the germline V gene (reference sequence). The CDR3 is 16 residues long. Losses at the gene ends were 7 bases for V and 2 bases for J; bases not matched to a gene: 9. CDR3 loop: CASNPLSGRNTGELFF. The CDR3 bases are TGTGCCAGTAACCCCCTAAGCGGGAGAAACACCGGGGAGCTGTTTTTT.

The gene calls are TRBV6-5 and TRBJ2-1; TRBD2 agrees at 7 bases. Germline V CDR1 and CDR2: MNHEY, SVGAGI. CDR3 length: 15 amino acids. J was trimmed by 6 bases and V by 2 bases; bases with no gene match: 7. For the CDR3, the DNA is TGTGCCAGCAGTTACCTCAGGGCTAGCGGCAATGAGCAGTTCTTC. Translation: CASSYLRASGNEQFF.

This clone was observed a few times. The J gene is TRBJ2-7, the V gene TRBV4-2; 8 bases align to TRBD1. This CDR3 is built from 15 residues. The V gene end was trimmed by 1 base and the J gene end by 6 bases; junction bases not matched to a gene: 8. Germline CDR1 and CDR2: LGHNA and YNFKEQ. Here the CDR3 reads CASSQVPGGFPEQYF. For the CDR3, the DNA is TGTGCCAGCAGCCAAGTGCCAGGGGGCTTTCCCGAGCAGTACTTC.

The chain joins TRBV6-1 to TRBJ1-5; D not certain. This CDR3 has 13 residues. CDR1 and CDR2 (germline): MNHNS, SASEGT. Trimming left V 2 bases short and J 5 bases short, with 7 bases between. Here the CDR3 reads CASSELRDQPQHF. DNA for the CDR3: TGTGCCAGCAGTGAATTGAGGGATCAGCCCCAGCATTTT.

About this clone: In the same sample, other DNA sequences code for this CDR3. The chain carries TRBV19 and TRBJ2-7; 14 bases are a match to TRBD2. The germline V gene has CDR1 LNHDA and CDR2 SQIVND (reference sequence). With 9 bases clipped from V and 6 bases from J, the junction kept 4 bases outside the gene matches. This CDR3 contains 13 residues. The chain's CDR3 is CASLGLAGGEQYF. The DNA of the CDR3 is TGTGCCAGCCTCGGACTAGCGGGAGGCGAGCAGTACTTC.